This T cell receptor beta chain is from a study of cytomegalovirus exposure and HLA in healthy donors (dated by TCRdb to 2017 to 2019). Broadly, across the study: An earlier analysis of some 620 of the donors reported about 300 Gb of sequence data and 117 million unique TCR beta sequences obtained from approximately 180 million T cells. Roughly 300 gigabases of sequencing data and tens of millions of unique TCR sequences were included in an early release covering under 650 HLA-typed donors. Of the 398 genotyped donors, approximately 81% were placed in the genetic ancestry cluster associated with self-reported Caucasian donors. The study was designed to test whether signatures of past pathogen exposure could be identified by cataloging public T cell receptors. Using immunosequencing, the study profiled T cell repertoires from about 610 subjects and related those repertoires to cytomegalovirus serostatus. In addition to the first cohort of 650 to 800 subjects, a separate validation cohort of over 90 different subjects was used. The study combined high-throughput TCR immunosequencing, statistical association of individual TCRs with disease status, and machine learning to predict cytomegalovirus infection status. A later analysis re-examined previously published TCR beta repertoires from roughly 720 donors and added high-resolution HLA genotyping to investigate patterns of TCR occurrence. Rather than using new phenotypic data, the later analysis identified candidate immune exposures from TCR beta sequences and from how often those sequences occurred across donors. An earlier analysis of about 620 of the donors applied high-throughput TCR beta sequencing to assess whether each TCR beta V gene segment acted as functional or pseudogenic. Donor age, sex, ethnicity and CMV serostatus were collected together with the repertoire data. A later genetic analysis used genome-wide SNP genotypes for 398 of the 666 donors, treating that subset as a discovery cohort. All discovery cohort repertoires had been generated using a single sequencing platform. Class I and class II HLA loci were covered by the typing at four-digit resolution. The number of donors typed differed by locus, with about 620-630 for A, B, C, DRB1 and DQB1, roughly 520 for DQA1, some 570 for DPA1, and over 400 for DPB1. A handful of DR-DQ haplotypes were handled as single units for association and clustering because linkage in the cohort was strong. Among 300 to 500 genotyped donors of the cohort, an average of around 250,000 unique TCR beta nucleotide sequences was sequenced per donor, of which 15% to 20% were non-productive. Beyond this particular receptor, the publication reports: A later analysis found that HLA-associated TCR beta chains were more clonally expanded and had lower generation probabilities than equally common non-associated chains. The earlier analysis of 587 of the donors excluded roughly 17 rarely observed V segments, including chromosome 9 orphons, because counts were too low. A later analysis reported that several top co-occurrence clusters appeared linked to parvovirus B19, influenza, CMV and Epstein-Barr virus. CMV serostatus was the only immune exposure information available for the cohort. Roughly uniform sequencing depth across donors was assumed in presence/absence analyses, although this assumption may not hold. In vitro tests confirmed that three of the cytomegalovirus-associated TCR beta chains recognize cytomegalovirus antigens. Linkage disequilibrium might explain the correlated functional status among segregating V segments, but an unknown experimental factor could not be excluded. The 87-base-pair reads could not distinguish some IMGT-functional V segments, including TRBV6-2 and TRBV6-3, so those segments were excluded. A later analysis found that TCR association rates varied across HLA loci, with DRB1 alleles showing the most associated TCRs and HLA-C alleles the fewest. In an earlier analysis of some 500 of the donors, most TCR beta V segments were observed in productive rearrangements about 90% or about 30% of the time, broadly matching IMGT annotations. The authors suggested that the approach could potentially be generalized to other disease states and immunological phenotypes. In both the original and validation cohorts, the classifier was reported to diagnose cytomegalovirus status with high specificity and sensitivity. The study listed 164 TCR beta chains as associated with cytomegalovirus. In a later genetic analysis, fewer N-insertions in productive TCRs were reported among donors in an Asian-associated ancestry cluster than the approximately 670-donor mean. Across donors, most TCR sequences were observed very rarely, whereas some public TCRs were present in many individuals. A further reported finding was that TCR beta sequences accurately predicted the HLA-A and HLA-B alleles for most subjects in the first cohort. According to a later analysis, most CMV-associated TCR beta chains appeared to be HLA-restricted, and the HLA associations seemed to be driven largely by CMV exposure. Because some donors lacked HLA typing at each locus, the association tests relied only on the typed subset. Specific HLA alleles were associated with over 15,000 TCR beta sequences at a false discovery rate of 0.05 in a later analysis. Assigning TCR associations to individual alleles was difficult when HLA alleles, especially DR and DQ, strongly co-occurred. A later genetic analysis associated a missense DCLRE1C variant with V-gene and J-gene trimming of TCR beta chains, and an independent cohort replicated the association. This cohort had only TCR beta chains sequenced, and the lack of alpha or paired-chain data limited which features could be detected. A cluster of highly shared sequence variants was judged likely to represent a technical artifact of the sequencing pipeline.

CDR1 is given as SNHLY and CDR2 as FYNNEI, both from the germline V gene. Spanning cysteine to phenylalanine, the CDR3 consists of 15 amino acids. Only the CDR3 portion is preserved as DNA: 45 bases, with reading frame beginning at the first base. The junction shows trimming of 2 bases on V and 0 bases on J, plus 8 bases between the germline ends. Library construction relied on the immunoSEQ multiplex PCR assay. The multiplex PCR relied on a mix of 60 forward primers for TCR Vbeta segments and 13 reverse primers for TCR Jbeta segments. The CDR3 region of rearranged TCR beta genes was amplified from genomic DNA with a multiplex PCR assay. The Illumina HiSeq System was used to sequence the amplified TCR beta libraries as 87-base-pair reads. The authors processed their data as follows. Across the 600 to 700 repertoires, a later analysis counted 80 million or so unique TCR beta chains, 9.5 million to 13 million of which were shared by at least two donors. Raw reads were error-corrected and collapsed into unique sequences with a nearest-neighbor algorithm that merged closely related sequences to remove PCR and sequencing errors. V, D and J gene segments were assigned by aligning CDR3 sequences to IMGT reference sequences. For a sequence to be retained, at least a six-nucleotide match to both a V gene segment and a J gene segment was required. A rearrangement was called productive if the CDR3 had no stop codons and remained in frame with V and J, and every other rearrangement was called non-productive. CDR3 was defined according to IMGT convention as the region running from the second conserved V-encoded cysteine to the conserved J-encoded phenylalanine. The earlier analysis of 587 of the donors excluded sequences that lacked an unambiguous match to a single V gene segment. An earlier analysis of around 600 of the donors classified V segments as functional when productive rearrangements were above 56.7% and as segregating when the standard deviation between donors was above 5%. A statistical classification framework was developed to diagnose cytomegalovirus status using the catalog of TCR beta chain sequences. In a later analysis, V and J genes were assigned by comparing TCR nucleotide sequences against IMGT/GENE-DB human TR gene sequences. In a later analysis, CDR3 sequences and most-parsimonious VDJ recombination scenarios were assigned using the TCRdist pipeline. A later analysis defined each TCR beta chain by its CDR3 amino acid sequence plus V-gene family, and excluded reads lacking a unique V-gene family. To address suspected cross-contamination and a sequencing artifact, a later analysis removed some 620 highly shared, low-generation-probability nucleotide sequences. For each public chain, a later analysis derived a clonal expansion index from normalized ranks of inferred template counts within each repertoire. In a later analysis, generation probabilities were computed with a VDJ recombination model fitted to out-of-frame rearrangements, and the resulting probabilities were checked against IGoR. In a later analysis, hypergeometric tests were used to score TCR-TCR, TCR-HLA and TCR-CMV co-occurrence, with a repertoire-size bias correction applied to TCR pairs. To estimate false discovery rates, a later analysis permuted the HLA or CMV assignments 20 times. In a later analysis, co-occurring TCRs were grouped using DBSCAN, and TCRdist sequence similarity was added for clustering within HLA-allele-positive subsets. For co-occurrence clustering, repertoires with fewer than 30,000 or more than 120,000 public chains were excluded, along with roughly 5 repertoires with anomalous nucleotide sharing. This is the immuneACCESS table as TCRdb keeps it, with only in-frame sequences that have V and J called. A part of the clones is gone; compared with another copy, unresolved V genes explain less than half, and the rest is unexplained. The DNA was the basis for D and trimming; V, J and clone size are from that table. The sample table records under 300,000 clones; 70% to 90% of these occur just once. The top ten hold around 8.6% of the sample.

A word on this clone: What antigen it recognizes has not been identified. Per-base qualities were not stored, and no clone one base away is much larger.

The cohort was made up of 666 healthy bone marrow donors. At the time of sampling, every cohort member was nominally healthy, though immune exposures that went unrecorded were likely present. The donor tested CMV seropositive, placing the donor among the 289 seropositive members of the cohort. Each donor provided a peripheral blood sample, and peripheral blood mononuclear cells were used for TCR beta sequencing. Genomic DNA extraction from the blood cell samples was performed with the Qiagen DNeasy Blood Extraction Kit. This sequence originates from a woman aged 55-70 years in good health and CMV-seropositive. Recombination joined TRBV2 with TRBJ2-1; tentative D gene TRBD2, with 5 bases matching. The sequencing sample was made of PBMCs. In nucleotides, the sequence is TGTGCCAGCAGTGAACTAGCCTTCTCCTACAATGAGCAGTTCTTC. Its protein product is CASSELAFSYNEQFF.